The 19 T cell receptor beta chains presented below share a single source sample, sequenced in a study of CD8+ T cells in alopecia areata. Reverse transcribed after extraction, RNA yielded cDNA as the sequencing template. TCRdb's table, derived via immunoSEQ multiplex PCR, lists solely in-frame clones and lacks some. The sample holds 150,000 to 200,000 clones, approximately 59% seen once. The sample in question was CD4+ T cells sorted from blood, obtained at week 0. Source of these receptors: a human donor with alopecia areata.

The chain has TRBV6-1 and TRBJ2-1; D not resolved. Trimming removed 6 bases from V and 6 bases from J, with 12 bases in between. The CDR3 is 13 amino acids. Looked up from germline, CDR1 is MNHNS and CDR2 is SASEGT. In nucleotides, the CDR3 is TGTGCCAGCAGCCTGAGTTGGGGCAATGAGCAGTTCTTC. This codes for CASSLSWGNEQFF.

The chain's CDR3 is CSVSRRQGKTEAFF. In DNA, the CDR3 is TGCAGCGTTTCAAGGCGGCAGGGGAAGACTGAAGCTTTCTTT. This chain links TRBV29-1 with TRBJ1-1; tentative D call: TRBD1 (6 bases). The CDR3 has 14 residues. CDR1 and CDR2 from the germline V gene are SQVTM and ANQGSEA. The V end was cut by 5 bases, the J end by 5 bases, with 18 bases between.

This clone was counted only a few times. V is TRBV29-1 and J is TRBJ2-3; D unresolved. Germline loops: CDR1 SQVTM, CDR2 ANQGSEA. The CDR3 is 11 amino acids. Trimming pared 8 bases from V and 4 bases from J, leaving 10 bases between. This CDR3 reads CSSRRADTQYF. The CDR3 region has the DNA TGCAGCTCTAGAAGGGCAGATACGCAGTATTTT.

V usage is TRBV27 and J usage is TRBJ1-6; D is unclear. This CDR3 is built from 15 residues. The germline V and J ends were trimmed by 5 bases and 4 bases, with 12 bases remaining between them. CDR1 is MNHEY, CDR2 SMNVEV, per germline (reference sequence). In DNA form, the CDR3 reads TGTGCCAGCAGTATCCAGGAGGGATATAATTCACCCCTCCACTTT. This translates into CASSIQEGYNSPLHF.

This clone was seen a handful of times. This sequence joins TRBV29-1 and TRBJ1-6; D not certain. Germline V gene lookup returns CDR1 SQVTM and CDR2 ANQGSEA. This CDR3 has 16 amino acids. CDR3 region: CITTEEQPPYRVPLHF. For the CDR3, the DNA is TGCATCACTACGGAGGAGCAGCCCCCTTATAGGGTTCCCCTCCACTTT.

V and J are TRBV25-1 and TRBJ2-3; 7 bases match TRBD1. The CDR3 has 15 amino acids. After removal of 1 base from V and 4 bases from J, the junction contained 5 bases not matched to a gene. Germline V CDR1 and CDR2: MGHDK, SYGVNS. This chain's CDR3 is CASSESGTVPDTQYF. For the CDR3, the DNA is TGTGCCAGCAGTGAATCCGGGACAGTCCCAGATACGCAGTATTTT.

V and J are TRBV5-4 and TRBJ1-1; a possible D gene is TRBD1 (5 bases). V dropped 4 bases and J dropped 0 bases, with 16 bases sitting between them. Germline V gene sequence: CDR1 SGHNT, CDR2 YYREEE (reference sequence). The CDR3 is 16 residues long. CDR3 in amino acids: CASSPQGRPVNTEAFF. CDR3 nucleotide sequence: TGTGCCAGCAGCCCGCAGGGCCGCCCCGTGAACACTGAAGCTTTCTTT.

The chain employs TRBV5-1 and TRBJ1-2; no firm D call. The germline gives CDR1 SGHRS, CDR2 YFSETQ. The length of the CDR3 is 14 residues. V dropped 0 bases and J dropped 4 bases, with 10 bases sitting between them. CDR3 nucleotides: TGCGCCAGCAGCTTGGAGGCCATCGGCTATGGCTACACCTTC. This encodes CASSLEAIGYGYTF.

A few counts support this clone. V and J are TRBV30 and TRBJ2-3, with no clear D. V lost 6 bases, J lost 0 bases, and 10 bases lay in between. Per germline, CDR1 GTSNPN and CDR2 SVGIG (reference sequence). The CDR3 has 13 amino acids. The CDR3 bases are TGTGCCTGTCGACCGGCTAGCACAGATACGCAGTATTTT. It translates to CACRPASTDTQYF.

This clone was recorded only once. The CDR3 loop reads CASSQESRNTIYF. CDR3 DNA: TGCGCCAGCAGCCAAGAAAGTAGAAACACCATATATTTT. This chain connects TRBV4-1 to TRBJ1-3; the D is unclear. The CDR3 spans 13 residues. Trimming removed 0 bases from V and 5 bases from J, with 5 bases in between. Germline loops: CDR1 MGHRA, CDR2 YSYEKL.

The V and J genes are TRBV28 and TRBJ2-7, with D tentatively TRBD1 or TRBD2 (6 bases each). The CDR3 runs to 13 residues. Germline loops: CDR1 MDHEN, CDR2 SYDVKM. Deletions cut 8 bases from V and 2 bases from J, with 13 bases between. CDR3 amino acids: CASHPGAAYEQYF. In nucleotides, the CDR3 is TGTGCCAGCCACCCGGGGGCAGCCTACGAGCAGTACTTC.

V gene TRBV29-1 combines with J gene TRBJ1-1; D is uncertain. Looked up from germline, CDR1 is SQVTM and CDR2 is ANQGSEA. The V end was cut by 7 bases, the J end by 8 bases, with 11 bases between. This CDR3 comprises 10 residues. CDR3 region: CSATLAEAFF. CDR3 in DNA: TGCAGCGCAACACTCGCCGAAGCTTTCTTT.

The V and J genes are TRBV5-1 and TRBJ2-7; possible D gene TRBD2, 5 bases. The germline gives CDR1 SGHRS, CDR2 YFSETQ. The CDR3 loop spans 18 amino acids. Deletions cut 4 bases from V and 0 bases from J, with 23 bases between. The CDR3 coding sequence is TGCGCCAGCAGCCCCCTCCTTGGGGTGGACTCCGGCTCCTACGAGCAGTACTTC. It yields the protein CASSPLLGVDSGSYEQYF.

This clone has just a few counts. The chain carries TRBV15 and TRBJ1-5; tentatively, D is TRBD1 (5 bases). V lost 1 base and J 4 bases, leaving 11 bases between the germline ends. Germline V gene data show CDR1 as LNHNV and CDR2 as YYDKDF (reference sequence). The CDR3 contains 15 residues. For the CDR3, the DNA is TGTGCCACCAGCAGAGTAGGGGCAGAGAATCAGCCCCAGCATTTT. Encoded protein: CATSRVGAENQPQHF.

V usage is TRBV29-1 and J usage is TRBJ2-5; 8 positions agree with TRBD2. Trimming removed 6 bases from V and 1 base from J; junction bases left unmatched: 7. Germline V gives CDR1 SQVTM, CDR2 ANQGSEA. The length of the CDR3 is 14 residues. The CDR3 protein is CSVNDGTSQETQYF. In nucleotides, the CDR3 is TGCAGCGTCAACGACGGGACTAGCCAAGAGACCCAGTACTTC.

This clone was observed a single time. Relative to the germline gene, one junction end is altered; a read error may explain this. The rearrangement uses TRBV6-1 and TRBJ1-2; D is ambiguous. CDR3 size: 11 residues. CDR1 and CDR2 (germline): MNHNS, SASEGT. CDR3 amino acids: CASSEGYGYTF. In DNA, the CDR3 is TGTGCCAGCAGCGAAGGGTATGGCTACACCTTC.

V is TRBV29-1 and J is TRBJ1-1; 7 bases map to TRBD1. The CDR3 is made up of 14 amino acids. Germline V CDR1 and CDR2: SQVTM, ANQGSEA. V gave up 3 bases and J gave up 4 bases; unmatched junction bases: 8. The CDR3 sequence is CSVDRQGRSTEAFF. Written as DNA, the CDR3 is TGCAGCGTTGACCGACAGGGTCGTAGCACTGAAGCTTTCTTT.

The chain links TRBV18 to TRBJ1-1; weak D call: TRBD1 (5 bases). V lost 1 base to trimming and J lost 5 bases, with 14 bases between them. The CDR3 runs to 15 residues. CDR1 and CDR2 from the germline V gene are KGHSH and LQKENI. CDR3 nucleotides: TGTGCCAGCTCACCACACCAGGGATTAGGGACTGAAGCTTTCTTT. This gives the protein CASSPHQGLGTEAFF.

The CDR3 sequence: CASSQSQGAGGANVLTF. In DNA, the CDR3 is TGTGCCAGCAGCCAATCTCAGGGGGCGGGAGGGGCCAACGTCCTGACTTTC. The chain uses TRBV4-2 and TRBJ2-6; 8 positions agree with TRBD1. The CDR3 is made up of 17 amino acids. Trimming cost V 2 bases and J 4 bases; bases outside gene matches: 7. Germline-derived CDR1 and CDR2 are LGHNA and YNFKEQ.